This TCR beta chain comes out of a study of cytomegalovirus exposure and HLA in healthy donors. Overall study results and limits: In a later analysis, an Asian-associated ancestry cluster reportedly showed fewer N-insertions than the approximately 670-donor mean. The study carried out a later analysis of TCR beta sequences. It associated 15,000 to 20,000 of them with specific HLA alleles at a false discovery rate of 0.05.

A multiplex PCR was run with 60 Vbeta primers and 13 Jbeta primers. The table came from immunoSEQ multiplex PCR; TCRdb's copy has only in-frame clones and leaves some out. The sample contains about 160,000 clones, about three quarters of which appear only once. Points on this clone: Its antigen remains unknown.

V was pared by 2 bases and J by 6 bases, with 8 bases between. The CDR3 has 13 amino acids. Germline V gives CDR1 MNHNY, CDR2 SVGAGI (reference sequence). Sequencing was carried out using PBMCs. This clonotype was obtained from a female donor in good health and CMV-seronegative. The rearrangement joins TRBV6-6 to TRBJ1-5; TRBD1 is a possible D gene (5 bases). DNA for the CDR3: TGTGCCAGCAGTTACGGGGCTAGTCAGCCCCAGCATTTT. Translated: CASSYGASQPQHF.